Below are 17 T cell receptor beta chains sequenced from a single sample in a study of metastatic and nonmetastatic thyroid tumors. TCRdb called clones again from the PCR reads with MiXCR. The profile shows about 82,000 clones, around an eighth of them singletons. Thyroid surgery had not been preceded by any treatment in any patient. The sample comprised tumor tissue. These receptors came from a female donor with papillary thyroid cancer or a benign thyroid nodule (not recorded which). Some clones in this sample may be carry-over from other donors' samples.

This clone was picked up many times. As DNA, the CDR3 is TGTGCCATCAGTGAGTCGAGACAGCCCCAGGGGGAAAAACTGTTTTTT. Its translation: CAISESRQPQGEKLFF. The chain links TRBV10-3 to TRBJ1-4, with D tentatively TRBD1 (6 bases). V shed 0 bases and J shed 8 bases, with 16 bases lying between them. Germline lookup yields CDR1 ENHRY and CDR2 SYGVKD. This CDR3 has 16 residues.

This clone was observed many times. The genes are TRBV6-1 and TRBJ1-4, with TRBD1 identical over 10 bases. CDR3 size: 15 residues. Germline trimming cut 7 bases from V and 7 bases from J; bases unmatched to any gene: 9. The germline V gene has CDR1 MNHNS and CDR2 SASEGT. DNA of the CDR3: TGTGCCAGCATGGGACAGGGGAGGCAGAGTGAAAAACTGTTTTTT. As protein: CASMGQGRQSEKLFF.

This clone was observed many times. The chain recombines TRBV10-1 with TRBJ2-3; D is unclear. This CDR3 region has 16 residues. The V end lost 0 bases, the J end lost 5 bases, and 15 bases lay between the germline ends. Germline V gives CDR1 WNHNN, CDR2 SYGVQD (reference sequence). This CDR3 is CASSESGSGSLDTQYF. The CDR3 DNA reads TGCGCCAGCAGTGAGTCGGGGTCTGGATCTTTAGATACGCAGTATTTT.

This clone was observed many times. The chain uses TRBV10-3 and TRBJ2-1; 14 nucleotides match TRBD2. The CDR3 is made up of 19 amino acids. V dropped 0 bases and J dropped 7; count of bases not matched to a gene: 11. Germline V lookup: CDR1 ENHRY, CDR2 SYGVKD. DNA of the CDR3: TGTGCCATCAGTGAGTCGACCGTGAGGGGGACTAGCGGGAGAAATGAGCAGTTCTTC. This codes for CAISESTVRGTSGRNEQFF.

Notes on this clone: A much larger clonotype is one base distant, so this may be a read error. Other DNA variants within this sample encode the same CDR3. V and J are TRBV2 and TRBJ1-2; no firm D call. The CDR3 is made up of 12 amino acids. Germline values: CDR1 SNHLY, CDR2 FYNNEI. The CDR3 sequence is CASSVERNGYTF. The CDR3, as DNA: TGTGCCAGCAGTGTTGAGAGGAATGGCTACACATTC.

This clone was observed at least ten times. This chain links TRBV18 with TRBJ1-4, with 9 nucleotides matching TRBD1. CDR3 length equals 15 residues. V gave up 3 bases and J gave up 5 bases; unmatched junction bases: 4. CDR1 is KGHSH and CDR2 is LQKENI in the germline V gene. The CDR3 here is CASSPPTGGNEKLFF. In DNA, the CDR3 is TGTGCCAGCTCACCCCCGACAGGGGGAAATGAAAAACTGTTTTTT.

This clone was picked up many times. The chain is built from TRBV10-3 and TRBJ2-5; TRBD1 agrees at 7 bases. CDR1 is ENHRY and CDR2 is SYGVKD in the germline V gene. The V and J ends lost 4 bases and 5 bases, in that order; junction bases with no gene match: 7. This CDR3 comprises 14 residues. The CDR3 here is CAISAQLDRETQYF. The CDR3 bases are TGTGCCATCAGTGCGCAGTTGGACAGGGAGACCCAGTACTTC.

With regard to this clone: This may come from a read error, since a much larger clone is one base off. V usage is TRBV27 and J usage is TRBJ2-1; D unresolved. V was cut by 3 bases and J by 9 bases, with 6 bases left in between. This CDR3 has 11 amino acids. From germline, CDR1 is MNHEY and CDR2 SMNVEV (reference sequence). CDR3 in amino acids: CASSFGTEQFF. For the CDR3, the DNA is TGTGCCAGCAGTTTTGGTACTGAGCAGTTCTTC.

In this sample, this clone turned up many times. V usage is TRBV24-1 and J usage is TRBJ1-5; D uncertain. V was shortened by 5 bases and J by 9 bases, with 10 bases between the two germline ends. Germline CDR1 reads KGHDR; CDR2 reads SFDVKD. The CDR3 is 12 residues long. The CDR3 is CATSAGPGPQHF. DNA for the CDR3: TGTGCCACCAGTGCGGGTCCGGGGCCCCAGCATTTT.

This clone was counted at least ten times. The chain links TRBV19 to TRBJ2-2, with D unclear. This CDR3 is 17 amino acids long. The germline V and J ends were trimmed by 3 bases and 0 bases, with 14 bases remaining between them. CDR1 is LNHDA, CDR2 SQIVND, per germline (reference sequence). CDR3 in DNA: TGTGCCAGTAGTATCCCGCCTTCGGCCGCGAACACCGGGGAGCTGTTTTTT. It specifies CASSIPPSAANTGELFF.

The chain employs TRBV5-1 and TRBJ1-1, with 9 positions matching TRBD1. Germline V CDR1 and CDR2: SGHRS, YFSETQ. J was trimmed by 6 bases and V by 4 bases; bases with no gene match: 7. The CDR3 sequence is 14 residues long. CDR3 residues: CASSLGQGRPEAFF. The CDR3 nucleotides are TGCGCCAGCAGCCTTGGACAGGGGAGGCCTGAAGCTTTCTTT.

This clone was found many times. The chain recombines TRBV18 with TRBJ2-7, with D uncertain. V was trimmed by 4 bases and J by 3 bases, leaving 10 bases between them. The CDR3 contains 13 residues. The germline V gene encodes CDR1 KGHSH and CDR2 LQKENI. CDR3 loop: CASSRLGIYEQYF. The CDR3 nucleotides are TGTGCCAGCTCACGGCTAGGGATCTACGAGCAGTACTTC.

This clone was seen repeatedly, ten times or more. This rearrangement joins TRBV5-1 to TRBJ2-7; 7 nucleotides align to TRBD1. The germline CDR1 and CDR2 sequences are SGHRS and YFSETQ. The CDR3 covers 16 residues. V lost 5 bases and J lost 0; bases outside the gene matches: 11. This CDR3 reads CASRSTPGTVSYEQYF. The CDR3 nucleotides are TGCGCCAGCAGATCAACACCCGGGACAGTCTCCTACGAGCAGTACTTC.

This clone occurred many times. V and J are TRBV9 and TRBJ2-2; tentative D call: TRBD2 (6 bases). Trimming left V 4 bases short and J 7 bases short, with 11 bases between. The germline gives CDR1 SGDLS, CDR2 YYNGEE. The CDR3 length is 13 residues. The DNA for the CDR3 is TGTGCCAGCAGCCTGCTGGGGGGCGGGGAGCTGTTTTTT. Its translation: CASSLLGGGELFF.

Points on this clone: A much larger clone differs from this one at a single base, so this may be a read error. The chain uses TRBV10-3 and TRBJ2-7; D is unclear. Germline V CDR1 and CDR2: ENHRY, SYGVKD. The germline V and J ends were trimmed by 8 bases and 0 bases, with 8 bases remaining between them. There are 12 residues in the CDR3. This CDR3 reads CAISSASYEQYF. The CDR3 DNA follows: TGTGCCATCTCCAGCGCCTCCTACGAGCAGTACTTC.

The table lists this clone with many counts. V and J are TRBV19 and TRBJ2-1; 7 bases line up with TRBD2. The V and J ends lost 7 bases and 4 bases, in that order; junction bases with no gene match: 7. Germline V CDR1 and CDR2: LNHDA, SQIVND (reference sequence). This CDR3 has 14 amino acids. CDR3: CASTEGRAYNEQFF. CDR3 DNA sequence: TGTGCCAGTACCGAAGGGAGGGCATACAATGAGCAGTTCTTC.

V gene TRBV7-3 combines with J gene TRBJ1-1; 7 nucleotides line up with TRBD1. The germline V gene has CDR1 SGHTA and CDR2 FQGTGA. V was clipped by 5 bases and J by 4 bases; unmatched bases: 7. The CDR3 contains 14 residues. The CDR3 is CASSLTGSGTEAFF. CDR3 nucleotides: TGTGCCAGCAGCCTGACAGGGTCGGGCACTGAAGCTTTCTTT.